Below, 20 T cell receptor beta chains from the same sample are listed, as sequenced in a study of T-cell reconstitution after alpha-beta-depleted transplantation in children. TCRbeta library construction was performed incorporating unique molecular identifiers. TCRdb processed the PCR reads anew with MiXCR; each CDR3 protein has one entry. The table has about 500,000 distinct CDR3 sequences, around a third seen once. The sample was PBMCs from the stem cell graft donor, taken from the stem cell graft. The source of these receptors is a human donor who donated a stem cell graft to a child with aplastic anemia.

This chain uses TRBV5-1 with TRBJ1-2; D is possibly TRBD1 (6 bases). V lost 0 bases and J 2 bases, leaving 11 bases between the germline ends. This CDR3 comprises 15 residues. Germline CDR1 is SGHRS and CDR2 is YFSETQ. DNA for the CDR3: TGCGCCAGCAGCTTGGAGAGGACAGCAAACTATGGCTACACCTTC. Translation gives CASSLERTANYGYTF.

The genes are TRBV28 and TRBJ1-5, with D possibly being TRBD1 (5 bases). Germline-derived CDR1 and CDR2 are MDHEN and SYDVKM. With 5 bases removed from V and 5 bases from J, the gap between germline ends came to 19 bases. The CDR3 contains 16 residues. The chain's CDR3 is CASSRLGDPPDQPQHF. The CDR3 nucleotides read TGTGCCAGCAGTCGTCTGGGGGACCCGCCTGATCAGCCCCAGCATTTT.

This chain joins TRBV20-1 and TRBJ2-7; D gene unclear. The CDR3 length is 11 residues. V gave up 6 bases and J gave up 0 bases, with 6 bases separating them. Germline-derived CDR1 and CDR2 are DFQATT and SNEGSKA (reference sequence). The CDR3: CSAQISYEQYF. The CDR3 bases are TGCAGTGCACAGATCTCCTACGAGCAGTACTTC.

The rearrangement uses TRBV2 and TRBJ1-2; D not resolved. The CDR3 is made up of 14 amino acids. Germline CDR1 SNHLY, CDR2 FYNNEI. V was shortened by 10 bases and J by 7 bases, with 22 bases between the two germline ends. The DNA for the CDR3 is TGTGCCACTCAACGAAGGGTTATGGCGAGTGGCTACACCTTC. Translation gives CATQRRVMASGYTF.

The CDR3 sequence: CASIDSGIKGGQTYNEQFF. The CDR3 DNA reads TGTGCCAGCATTGATAGTGGGATAAAAGGGGGACAGACTTACAATGAGCAGTTCTTC. The J gene is TRBJ2-1, the V gene TRBV25-1, with 7 positions matching TRBD1. Unmatched junction bases numbered 22, after V lost 7 bases and J lost 4 bases. The germline V gene has CDR1 MGHDK and CDR2 SYGVNS. The CDR3 has 19 amino acids.

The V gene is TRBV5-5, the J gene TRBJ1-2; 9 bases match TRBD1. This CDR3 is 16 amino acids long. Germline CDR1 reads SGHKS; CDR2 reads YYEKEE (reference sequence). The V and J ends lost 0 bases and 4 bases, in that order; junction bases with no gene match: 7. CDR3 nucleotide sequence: TGTGCCAGCAGCTTGGCATGGGGGACAGGGATCTATGGCTACACCTTC. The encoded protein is CASSLAWGTGIYGYTF.

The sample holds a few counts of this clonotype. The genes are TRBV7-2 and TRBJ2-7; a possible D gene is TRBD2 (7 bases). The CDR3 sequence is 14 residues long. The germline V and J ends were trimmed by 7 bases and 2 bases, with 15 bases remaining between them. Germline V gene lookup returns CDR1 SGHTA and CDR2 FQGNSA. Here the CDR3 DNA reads TGTGCCAGCACTATCGAGGGGGGGACCTACGAGCAGTACTTC. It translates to CASTIEGGTYEQYF. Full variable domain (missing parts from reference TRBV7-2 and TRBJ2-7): GAGVSQSPSNKVTEKGKDVELRCDPISGHTALYWYRQSLGQGLEFLIYFQGNSAPDKSGLPSDRFSAERTGGSVSTLTIQRTQQEDSAVYLCASTIEGGTYEQYFGPGTRLTVT.

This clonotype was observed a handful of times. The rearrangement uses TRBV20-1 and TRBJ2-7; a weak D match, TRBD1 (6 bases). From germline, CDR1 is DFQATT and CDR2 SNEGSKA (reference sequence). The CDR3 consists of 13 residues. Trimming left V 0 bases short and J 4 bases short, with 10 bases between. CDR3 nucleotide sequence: TGCAGTGCTAGAGAGGGGGCATCTTACGAGCAGTACTTC. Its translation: CSAREGASYEQYF.

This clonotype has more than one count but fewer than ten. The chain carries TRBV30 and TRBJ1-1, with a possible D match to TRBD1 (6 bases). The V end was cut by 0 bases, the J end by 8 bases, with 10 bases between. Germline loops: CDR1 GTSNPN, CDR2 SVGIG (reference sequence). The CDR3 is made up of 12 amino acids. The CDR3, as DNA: TGTGCCTGGAGTGTAGGGGGGGCCGAAGCTTTCTTT. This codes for CAWSVGGAEAFF.

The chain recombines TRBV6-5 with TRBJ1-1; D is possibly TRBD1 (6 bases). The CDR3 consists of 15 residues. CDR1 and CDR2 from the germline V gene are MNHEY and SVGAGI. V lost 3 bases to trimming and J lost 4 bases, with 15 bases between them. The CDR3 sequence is CASSYLQGGATEAFF. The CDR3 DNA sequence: TGTGCCAGCAGTTATTTACAGGGTGGAGCCACTGAAGCTTTCTTT.

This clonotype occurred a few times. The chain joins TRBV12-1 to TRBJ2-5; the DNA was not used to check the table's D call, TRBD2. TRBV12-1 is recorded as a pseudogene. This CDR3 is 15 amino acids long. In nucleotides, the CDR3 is TGTGCCAGCAGCATGGGACTAGCGCAACAAGAGACCCAGTACTTC. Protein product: CASSMGLAQQETQYF.

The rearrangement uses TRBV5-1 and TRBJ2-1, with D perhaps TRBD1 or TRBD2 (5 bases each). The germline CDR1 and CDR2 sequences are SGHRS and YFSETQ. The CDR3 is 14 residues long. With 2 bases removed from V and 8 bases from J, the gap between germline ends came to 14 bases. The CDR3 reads CASSLTGPQDEQFF. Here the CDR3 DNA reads TGCGCCAGCAGCTTAACGGGGCCTCAGGATGAGCAGTTCTTC.

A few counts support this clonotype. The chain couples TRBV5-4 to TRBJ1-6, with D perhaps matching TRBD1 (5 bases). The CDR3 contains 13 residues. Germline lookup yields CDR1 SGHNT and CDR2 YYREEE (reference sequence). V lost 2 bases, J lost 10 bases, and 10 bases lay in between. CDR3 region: CASSFGRDSPLHF. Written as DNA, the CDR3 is TGTGCCAGCAGCTTCGGCAGGGACTCACCCCTCCACTTT. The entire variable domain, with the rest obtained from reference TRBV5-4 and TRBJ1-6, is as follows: ETGVTQSPTHLIKTRGQQVTLRCSSQSGHNTVSWYQQALGQGPQFIFQYYREEENGRGNFPPRFSGLQFPNYSSELNVNALELDDSALYLCASSFGRDSPLHFGNGTRLTVT.

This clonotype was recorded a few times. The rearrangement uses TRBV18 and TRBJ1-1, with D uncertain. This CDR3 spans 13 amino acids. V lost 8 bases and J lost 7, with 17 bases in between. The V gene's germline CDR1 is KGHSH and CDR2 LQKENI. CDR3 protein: CASETRGEDEAFF. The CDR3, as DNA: TGTGCCAGCGAAACCCGTGGGGAGGATGAAGCTTTCTTT.

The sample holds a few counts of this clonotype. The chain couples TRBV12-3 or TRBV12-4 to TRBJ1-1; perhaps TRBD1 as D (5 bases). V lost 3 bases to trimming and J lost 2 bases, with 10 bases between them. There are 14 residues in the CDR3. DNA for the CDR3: TGTGCCAGCAGTTTCGGGGGGATAAACACTGAAGCTTTCTTT. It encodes CASSFGGINTEAFF.

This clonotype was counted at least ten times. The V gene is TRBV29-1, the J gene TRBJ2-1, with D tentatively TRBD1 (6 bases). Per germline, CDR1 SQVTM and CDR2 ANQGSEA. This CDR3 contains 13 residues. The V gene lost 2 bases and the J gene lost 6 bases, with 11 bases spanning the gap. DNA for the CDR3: TGCAGCGTTGAACGGTACAGGGCCAATGAGCAGTTCTTC. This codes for CSVERYRANEQFF.

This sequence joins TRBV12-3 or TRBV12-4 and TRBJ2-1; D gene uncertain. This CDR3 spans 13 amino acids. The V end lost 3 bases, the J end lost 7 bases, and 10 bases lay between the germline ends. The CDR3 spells CASSFTGLNEQFF. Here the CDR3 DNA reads TGTGCCAGCAGTTTTACCGGGTTGAATGAGCAGTTCTTC.

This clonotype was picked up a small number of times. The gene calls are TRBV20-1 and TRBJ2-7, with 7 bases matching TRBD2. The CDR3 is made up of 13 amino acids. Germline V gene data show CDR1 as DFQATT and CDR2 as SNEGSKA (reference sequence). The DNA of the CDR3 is TGCAGCGCCTCCCCCACTAGCGTCTACGAGCAGTACTTC. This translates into CSASPTSVYEQYF.

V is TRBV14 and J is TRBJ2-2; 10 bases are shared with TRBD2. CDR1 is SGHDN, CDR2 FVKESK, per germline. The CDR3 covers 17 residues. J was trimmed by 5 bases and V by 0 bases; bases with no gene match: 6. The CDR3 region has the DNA TGTGCCAGCAGCCAAGATGTAGCGGGAGGTCCTACCGGGGAGCTGTTTTTT. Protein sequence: CASSQDVAGGPTGELFF.

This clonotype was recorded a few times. The CDR3 nucleotides are TGTGCCAGTAGCCCCCGAGCCGGGACAGGAGCTTTCTTT. This encodes CASSPRAGTGAFF. This chain uses TRBV19 with TRBJ1-1; 8 bases fit TRBD1. CDR1 LNHDA and CDR2 SQIVND come from the germline V gene (reference sequence). V lost 6 bases, J lost 10 bases, and 10 bases stayed unmatched. The CDR3 length is 13 residues. The whole variable domain, filled in from reference TRBV19 and TRBJ1-1, reads DGGITQSPKYLFRKEGQNVTLSCEQNLNHDAMYWYRQDPGQGLRLIYYSQIVNDFQKGDIAEGYSVSREKKESFPLTVTSAQKNPTAFYLCASSPRAGTGAFFGQGTRLTVV.